The 30 T cell receptor beta chains below were found in one sample sequenced in a study of spatial heterogeneity in lung cancer. MiXCR was run by TCRdb on the 5' RACE reads, yielding one entry per CDR3 protein. This table holds approximately 38,000 distinct CDR3 sequences, less than 6% found once. Time point: sample taken at primary tumor resection. Without sorting, whole RNA was sequenced from tumor, nontumor lung or frozen PBMC. The input for sequencing was PBMCs, taken at surgery. Receptors originate from a male donor with early-stage non-small cell lung cancer.

This chain joins TRBV5-1 and TRBJ1-1, with TRBD1 identical over 7 bases. The V gene end was trimmed by 4 bases and the J gene end by 5 bases; junction bases not matched to a gene: 2. CDR1 is SGHRS and CDR2 is YFSETQ in the germline V gene. The CDR3 spans 12 residues. The CDR3 here is CASSQQGTEAFF. The CDR3 nucleotides read TGCGCCAGCAGCCAACAGGGGACTGAAGCTTTCTTT.

This clonotype was recorded many times. The CDR3, as DNA: TGTGCCAGCAGCCCGGGGAGCAATCAGCCCCAGCATTTT. This codes for CASSPGSNQPQHF. The chain recombines TRBV3-1 with TRBJ1-5; D uncertain. Germline V gene data show CDR1 as LGHDT and CDR2 as YNNKEL (reference sequence). V was cut by 4 bases and J by 1 base, with 5 bases left in between. The CDR3 runs to 13 residues.

This clonotype was counted only a few times. The chain uses TRBV7-9 and TRBJ1-2; TRBD1 matches 7 bases. This CDR3 has 14 residues. In germline, CDR1 is SEHNR, CDR2 FQNEAQ (reference sequence). V was pared by 5 bases and J by 9 bases, with 12 bases of the junction left unmatched. CDR3 in DNA: TGTGCCAGCAGCCCACAGGGGCGCTTCGATCGCTACACCTTC. Its translation: CASSPQGRFDRYTF. The full variable domain, its missing parts supplied by reference TRBV7-9 and TRBJ1-2, is DTGVSQNPRHKITKRGQNVTFRCDPISEHNRLYWYRQTLGQGPEFLTYFQNEAQLEKSRLLSDRFSAERPKGSFSTLEIQRTEQGDSAMYLCASSPQGRFDRYTFGSGTRLTVV.

This clonotype was observed a single time. A much larger clone differs from this one at a single base, so this may be a read error. The V call is TRBV18, the J call TRBJ1-1; no definite D call. The CDR3 extends over 14 amino acids. Germline-derived CDR1 and CDR2 are KGHSH and LQKENI. DNA of the CDR3: TGTGCCAGCTCCCGGACGACTGTGAACACTGAAACTTTCTTT. Its translation is CASSRTTVNTETFF.

This clonotype was observed many times. The chain recombines TRBV5-6 with TRBJ1-1; TRBD1 might be the D (5 bases). This CDR3 contains 14 residues. Trimming removed 1 base at V and 4 bases at J, with 11 bases between. Germline V CDR1 and CDR2: SGHDT, YYEEEE. The CDR3 protein is CASSLNLGGTEAFF. As DNA, the CDR3 is TGTGCCAGCAGCTTGAACCTGGGGGGCACTGAAGCTTTCTTT.

The sample holds many counts of this clonotype. The chain is built from TRBV30 and TRBJ2-1; TRBD2 agrees at 14 bases. Germline V CDR1 and CDR2: GTSNPN, SVGIG (reference sequence). This CDR3 region has 19 residues. Trimming removed 3 bases from V and 8 bases from J; junction bases left unmatched: 18. The CDR3: CAWSYPFPRLAGGLYEQFF. The CDR3 nucleotides read TGTGCCTGGAGCTACCCCTTTCCGCGACTAGCGGGGGGGCTCTATGAGCAGTTCTTC.

This clonotype occurred many times. This chain connects TRBV7-2 to TRBJ2-5; 9 nucleotides agree with TRBD2. The CDR3 length is 16 residues. The germline CDR1 and CDR2 sequences are SGHTA and FQGNSA. V dropped 0 bases and J dropped 7; count of bases not matched to a gene: 9. CDR3 DNA: TGTGCCAGCAGCTTAGCCCCGGCGGGGGGGCCAGGGACCCAGTACTTC. Its translation: CASSLAPAGGPGTQYF.

Ten or more counts support this clonotype. This chain joins TRBV18 and TRBJ1-3, with D possibly being TRBD1 (6 bases). The CDR3 spans 16 residues. Trimming removed 4 bases from V and 3 bases from J, with 16 bases in between. The germline V gene encodes CDR1 KGHSH and CDR2 LQKENI. CDR3 region: CASSREQGQLGNTIYF. In nucleotides, the CDR3 is TGTGCCAGCTCACGGGAACAGGGCCAACTTGGAAACACCATATATTTT.

This clonotype was counted many times. The rearrangement uses TRBV14 and TRBJ1-6; D not certain. Germline loops: CDR1 SGHDN, CDR2 FVKESK. This CDR3 region has 14 residues. V lost 4 bases and J 10 bases, leaving 14 bases between the germline ends. The CDR3 DNA reads as TGTGCCAGCAGCCGTGGGAGAATTGGCTCACCCCTCCACTTT. This codes for CASSRGRIGSPLHF. Drawing the rest from reference TRBV14 and TRBJ1-6, the complete variable domain is EAGVTQFPSHSVIEKGQTVTLRCDPISGHDNLYWYRRVMGKEIKFLLHFVKESKQDESGMPNNRFLAERTGGTYSTLKVQPAELEDSGVYFCASSRGRIGSPLHFGNGTRLTVT.

This clonotype showed up just a few times. The genes are TRBV27 and TRBJ2-7; 8 bases map to TRBD2. The CDR3 spans 13 residues. CDR1 and CDR2 (germline): MNHEY, SMNVEV (reference sequence). V shed 3 bases, J shed 7 bases, and the junction held 5 bases outside the gene matches. CDR3 protein: CASSFQRGLEQYF. The CDR3 DNA sequence: TGTGCCAGCAGTTTCCAGCGGGGGCTTGAGCAGTACTTC.

The CDR3 sequence is CASSSSRGRGPEAFF. In DNA form, the CDR3 reads TGTGCCAGCAGTTCGTCTAGGGGGCGCGGGCCTGAAGCTTTCTTT. V is TRBV28 and J is TRBJ1-1, with 7 nucleotides matching TRBD1. J was trimmed by 6 bases and V by 4 bases; bases with no gene match: 11. Germline V lookup: CDR1 MDHEN, CDR2 SYDVKM. This CDR3 is 15 amino acids long.

This clonotype was counted between two and nine times. The J gene is TRBJ2-7, the V gene TRBV29-1; no clear D gene. CDR1 SQVTM and CDR2 ANQGSEA come from the germline V gene. This CDR3 has 12 residues. V gave up 4 bases and J gave up 3 bases, with 10 bases separating them. The CDR3 DNA sequence: TGCAGCGTTGGGGCGACTTTCTACGAGCAGTACTTC. Translating gives CSVGATFYEQYF.

This clonotype was detected only a few times. The chain carries TRBV5-1 and TRBJ1-1; 9 nucleotides match TRBD1. The junction had 12 bases not matched to a gene; V was cut back by 4 bases and J by 5 bases. The germline V gene encodes CDR1 SGHRS and CDR2 YFSETQ. CDR3 length: 16 amino acids. DNA of the CDR3: TGCGCCAGCAGCCCCCTCCGAGGACAGGGGACAACTGAAGCTTTCTTT. This codes for CASSPLRGQGTTEAFF.

This clonotype has more than one count but fewer than ten. The chain employs TRBV5-6 and TRBJ1-5; 7 nucleotides align to TRBD1. From germline, CDR1 is SGHDT and CDR2 YYEEEE. J lost 1 base, V lost 4 bases, and 17 bases had no gene match. The length of the CDR3 is 19 residues. The CDR3 sequence is CASSRSGDSYLRSNQPQHF. CDR3 sequence (DNA): TGTGCCAGCAGCCGATCTGGGGACAGCTACCTAAGGAGCAATCAGCCCCAGCATTTT.

This clonotype appeared many times. V is TRBV2 and J is TRBJ1-2; 7 nucleotides line up with TRBD1. V shed 4 bases, J shed 6 bases, and the junction held 5 bases outside the gene matches. CDR3 length equals 13 residues. Looked up from germline, CDR1 is SNHLY and CDR2 is FYNNEI. CDR3 region: CASSATGKNGYTF. CDR3 nucleotides: TGTGCCAGCAGTGCGACAGGGAAGAATGGCTACACCTTC.

The chain combines TRBV6-6 with TRBJ1-5; D is undetermined. The CDR3 loop spans 15 amino acids. Trimming shortened V by 5 bases and J by 2 bases, and 13 bases separated the two germline ends. Germline V gene lookup returns CDR1 MNHNY and CDR2 SVGAGI (reference sequence). The CDR3 region has the DNA TGTGCCAGCAGTCCGCGGGAGAGTGGCAATCAGCCCCAGCATTTT. Protein product: CASSPRESGNQPQHF.

This clonotype was picked up many times. The chain combines TRBV20-1 with TRBJ2-7; weak D call: TRBD1 (5 bases). The V end was cut by 3 bases, the J end by 0 bases, with 15 bases between. The CDR3 is made up of 15 amino acids. Per the germline V gene, CDR1 is DFQATT and CDR2 is SNEGSKA (reference sequence). CDR3 nucleotide sequence: TGCAGTGCTAGCCTCACAGGTTCTCGCTCCTACGAGCAGTACTTC. Translating gives CSASLTGSRSYEQYF.

This clonotype turned up a few times. The chain is built from TRBV5-1 and TRBJ1-6; the D gene is possibly TRBD1 (5 bases). Per the germline V gene, CDR1 is SGHRS and CDR2 is YFSETQ. The V end lost 3 bases, the J end lost 7 bases, and 11 bases lay between the germline ends. The CDR3 spans 14 residues. CDR3 region: CASSYRQRNSPLHF. CDR3 DNA: TGCGCCAGCAGCTATCGACAGAGGAATTCACCCCTCCACTTT.

This clonotype was observed a few times. This CDR3 reads CASSPNSGGTDTQYF. CDR3 in DNA: TGTGCCAGCAGCCCTAATTCCGGGGGCACAGATACGCAGTATTTT. V is TRBV11-2 and J is TRBJ2-3, with D maybe TRBD2 (5 bases). Trimming cost V 5 bases and J 1 base, with 13 bases left between them. Germline CDR1 reads SGHAT; CDR2 reads FQNNGV. The CDR3 runs to 15 residues.

This clonotype was found many times. Without the conserved terminal phenylalanine or tryptophan, this CDR3 likely stems from a read error. The DNA is left out, because the CDR3 cannot be placed on it with certainty; the CDR3 is given as TCRdb lists it. The chain's CDR3 is CASSTIFP. This rearrangement joins TRBV5-5 to TRBJ1-4. Germline V lookup: CDR1 SGHKS, CDR2 YYEKEE (reference sequence). Inclusive of both ends, the CDR3 amounts to 8 amino acids.

This clonotype was recorded many times. The chain couples TRBV4-2 to TRBJ1-6; 9 positions match TRBD1. V lost 4 bases, J lost 0 bases, and 4 bases stayed unmatched. CDR1 LGHNA and CDR2 YNFKEQ come from the germline V gene. The CDR3 covers 17 residues. The CDR3 DNA reads TGTGCCAGCAGCCCAGTGACAGGGGGCTCCTATAATTCACCCCTCCACTTT. It encodes CASSPVTGGSYNSPLHF.

This clonotype was detected ten times or more. This rearrangement joins TRBV5-4 to TRBJ2-7; D is unresolved. This CDR3 contains 12 residues. The V gene's germline CDR1 is SGHNT and CDR2 YYREEE (reference sequence). V was trimmed by 3 bases and J by 3 bases, leaving 7 bases between them. CDR3 DNA: TGTGCCAGCAGCTCCAGGAGCTACGAGCAGTACTTC. It is translated as CASSSRSYEQYF.

This clonotype has more than one count but fewer than ten. The V gene is TRBV20-1, the J gene TRBJ2-1; maybe TRBD2 (7 bases). Germline loops: CDR1 DFQATT, CDR2 SNEGSKA (reference sequence). The CDR3 runs 13 residues. In DNA, the CDR3 is TGCGGCGCGTCCGGGGGGCCAAACAATGAGCAGTTCTTC. The encoded protein is CGASGGPNNEQFF.

This clonotype was found many times. The chain carries TRBV29-1 and TRBJ1-1; D is perhaps TRBD1 (6 bases). Looked up from germline, CDR1 is SQVTM and CDR2 is ANQGSEA. The CDR3 has 12 amino acids. V lost 6 bases, J lost 7 bases, and 15 bases lay in between. The CDR3 sequence is CSVRGGVGEAFF. As DNA, the CDR3 is TGCAGCGTGCGTGGGGGCGTGGGTGAAGCTTTCTTT.

This clonotype was seen ten or more times. V usage is TRBV30 and J usage is TRBJ2-6; unclear D gene. V shed 3 bases and J shed 2 bases, with 8 bases lying between them. The CDR3 contains 14 residues. Germline CDR1 reads GTSNPN; CDR2 reads SVGIG (reference sequence). The CDR3 protein is CAWSLLAGANVLTF. The CDR3 nucleotides are TGTGCCTGGAGCCTATTGGCTGGGGCCAACGTCCTGACTTTC. The whole variable domain, filled in from reference TRBV30 and TRBJ2-6, reads SQTIHQWPATLVQPVGSPLSLECTVEGTSNPNLYWYRQAAGRGLQLLFYSVGIGQISSEVPQNLSASRPQDRQFILSSKKLLLSDSGFYLCAWSLLAGANVLTFGAGSRLTVL.

In its sample, this clonotype was seen many times. This rearrangement joins TRBV20-1 to TRBJ2-4; D is perhaps TRBD2 (5 bases). Germline CDR1 is DFQATT and CDR2 is SNEGSKA (reference sequence). V lost 3 bases, J lost 9 bases, and 12 bases lay in between. The CDR3 is made up of 12 amino acids. The CDR3 DNA reads as TGCAGTGCTAGTAATAGCGAAAGCATTCAGTACTTC. Protein: CSASNSESIQYF.

This rearrangement joins TRBV5-1 to TRBJ1-4; D is perhaps TRBD1 (6 bases). Between the trimmed V and J ends, which lost 0 bases and 3 bases, there was a span of 12 bases. This CDR3 is 16 amino acids long. Germline CDR1 SGHRS, CDR2 YFSETQ. Here the CDR3 reads CASSLAPPGANEKLFF. DNA of the CDR3: TGCGCCAGCAGCTTGGCCCCCCCAGGGGCTAATGAAAAACTGTTTTTT.

The table lists this clonotype with a few counts. CDR3 residues: CASSGLAQETQYF. CDR3 nucleotides: TGCGCCAGTTCGGGACTGGCCCAGGAGACCCAGTACTTC. V usage is TRBV10-1 and J usage is TRBJ2-5; perhaps TRBD2 as D (6 bases). Germline CDR1 is WNHNN and CDR2 is SYGVQD (reference sequence). V was shortened by 9 bases and J by 5 bases, with 16 bases between the two germline ends. The CDR3 is 13 amino acids.

This clonotype was seen at least ten times. J is TRBJ1-3 and V is TRBV27; D unclear. Trimming removed 0 bases at V and 1 base at J, with 7 bases between. CDR3 length: 15 amino acids. Germline V CDR1 and CDR2: MNHEY, SMNVEV (reference sequence). The chain's CDR3 is CASSLSSRSGNTIYF. The CDR3 DNA sequence: TGTGCCAGCAGTTTATCTAGCCGGTCTGGAAACACCATATATTTT.

This clonotype was counted at least ten times. This chain uses TRBV18 with TRBJ1-5; TRBD1 aligns across 7 bases. The CDR3 has 14 amino acids. Germline trimming cut 4 bases from V and 9 bases from J; bases unmatched to any gene: 9. The germline CDR1 and CDR2 sequences are KGHSH and LQKENI. CDR3 loop: CASSLLTGVVPQHF. DNA for the CDR3: TGTGCCAGCTCACTTCTAACAGGGGTCGTGCCCCAGCATTTT. The full variable domain, completed using reference TRBV18 and TRBJ1-5, is NAGVMQNPRHLVRRRGQEARLRCSPMKGHSHVYWYRQLPEEGLKFMVYLQKENIIDESGMPKERFSAEFPKEGPSILRIQQVVRGDSAAYFCASSLLTGVVPQHFGDGTRLSIL.